The source of this T cell receptor beta chain is a study of cytomegalovirus exposure and HLA in healthy donors (dated by TCRdb to 2016 to 2017). Regarding the study in general: A later analysis indicated that the 120 validation repertoires were generated on the platform also employed for the 600 to 750 repertoires of the first cohort. The study aimed to test whether cataloging public T cell receptors could reveal signatures of past pathogen exposure. In addition to the first cohort of 650 to 750 subjects, a separate validation cohort of around 110 different subjects was used. The study combined high-throughput TCR immunosequencing, statistical association of individual TCRs with disease status, and machine learning to predict cytomegalovirus infection status.

Notes on this clone: The specificity of this receptor is unknown. Nothing much larger sits one base from this clone, and base qualities are not available.

Counted from cysteine to phenylalanine, this CDR3 has 15 amino acids. Of the read, only the CDR3 DNA is kept; its 45 bases are in frame from base 1. V sheds 3 bases and J sheds 1 base, leaving 10 bases between their ends. CDR1 and CDR2 are read off the germline V gene as MGHRA and YSYEKL. Separate from the roughly 650-subject first cohort, the validation cohort of 95 to 150 subjects was the group to which the donors belonged. The full study reports these points: The authors suggested that the approach could potentially be extended to other disease states and immunological phenotypes. The study gave a list of under 200 TCR beta chains associated with cytomegalovirus. In vitro tests confirmed that a few of the cytomegalovirus-associated TCR beta chains recognize cytomegalovirus antigens. Most TCR sequences were observed very rarely across donors, whereas some public TCRs were present in many individuals. Cytomegalovirus status was reported to be diagnosed by the classifier with high specificity and sensitivity in both the original and validation cohorts. Of the cluster scores, 90% to 95% were above 0 in a later analysis, which found that TCRs clustered in the first cohort also tended to co-occur in the 130 or so validation repertoires. A later analysis lacked HLA typing for the validation cohort, so it scored co-occurrence in that cohort across all 120 repertoires.

The method was the immunoSEQ multiplex PCR assay. From the authors' description of their analysis: A statistical classification framework was built for diagnosing cytomegalovirus status from the catalog of TCR beta chain sequences. As stored in TCRdb, this immuneACCESS dataset retains in-frame rearrangements with V and J assigned. A fraction of the clones does not appear; measured against another copy, unresolved V genes explain less than half of the discrepancy, and the remainder lacks a known reason. V and J calls and clone size are copied from that table; D and trimming were computed from the DNA. The sample data list about 74,000 clones, and 85% to 95% of these were observed just once. About 1.6% of the sample rests with the top ten.

This receptor was identified in a man younger than 35 in good health and CMV-seropositive. Source material: PBMCs. The rearranged chain carries TRBV4-1 and TRBJ1-3, with no confident D gene call. The sequenced DNA is TGCGCCAGCAGCCAGATGACTCGGTCTGGAAACACCATATATTTT. Its amino acids are CASSQMTRSGNTIYF.